These T cell receptor beta chains were read from a single sample in a study of blood T cell repertoires in COVID-19. Clones were sequenced by immunoSEQ multiplex PCR, and TCRdb holds only the in-frame ones, with some missing. The data contain under 65,000 clones, around four fifths of them singletons. The sample was peripheral blood. These receptors all come from a man between 60 and 75 years old with COVID-19, enrolled during active disease. The CDR3 runs from the conserved cysteine through the conserved F or W. Each record gives: clone size, V gene, J gene, D gene, CDR3 DNA, CDR3 protein. D genes are given only for firm matches. Not every row has a clone size; where given, it reads once, few, many or a size class.

>-|TRBV25-1|TRBJ2-5|-
TGTGCCAGCAGTTTTAAAGAGACCCAGTACTTC
CASSFKETQYF
>-|TRBV11-2|TRBJ2-2|-
TGTGCCAGCAGCCCCGGGGGTGGAGGTCCGAACACCGGGGAGCTGTTTTTT
CASSPGGGGPNTGELFF
>-|TRBV11-1|TRBJ2-7|TRBD2
TGTGCCAGCAGCGCCGCCGGGGGGAGTAAGGAGCAGTACTTC
CASSAAGGSKEQYF
>-|TRBV5-4|TRBJ2-1|TRBD2
TGTGCCAGCAGCCTGGGGGGGCTAGCGGGAGTAGGCTACAATGAGCAGTTCTTC
CASSLGGLAGVGYNEQFF
>-|TRBV9|TRBJ1-1|TRBD1
TGTGCCAGCACCCGCGGACAGGCCCACACTGAAGCTTTCTTT
CASTRGQAHTEAFF
>-|TRBV20-1|TRBJ2-4|-
TGCAGTGCTAGTCCGGACACCGGCCCAAACATTCAGTACTTC
CSASPDTGPNIQYF
>-|TRBV6-5|TRBJ2-2|TRBD1
TGTGCCAGCAGTACGGGACAGGTGAACACCGGGGAGCTGTTTTTT
CASSTGQVNTGELFF
>-|TRBV3-1/TRBV3-2|TRBJ2-3|-
TGTGCCAGCAGCCAATCGTTCAGTACGGGGTTCGATACGCAGTATTTT
CASSQSFSTGFDTQYF
>-|TRBV29-1|TRBJ2-5|TRBD1
TGCAGCGTTGAAGATCGAAAAGGAGACAGGGTACAAGAGACCCAGTACTTC
CSVEDRKGDRVQETQYF
>-|TRBV7-3|TRBJ2-7|-
TGTGCCAGCAGCGAGGCAGGGAAAGTATCCGAGCAGTACTTC
CASSEAGKVSEQYF
>once|TRBV5-1|TRBJ1-3|TRBD1
TGCGCCAGCAGCCTCCAGCCCAACAGGGGGACAGGTGGAAACACCATATATTTT
CASSLQPNRGTGGNTIYF
>-|TRBV4-2|TRBJ2-1|-
TGTGCCAGCAGCCATGGCCGGGACTACAATGAGCAGTTCTTC
CASSHGRDYNEQFF
>-|TRBV4-1|TRBJ2-5|TRBD2
TGCGCCAGCAGCCAAGTCACTCCTAGCGGGGGGGCCGGGAAGACCCAGTACTTC
CASSQVTPSGGAGKTQYF
>-|TRBV5-4|TRBJ2-1|-
TGTGCCAGCGGGGTTGAAAGGGGTGGCAATGAGCAGTTCTTC
CASGVERGGNEQFF
>-|TRBV5-1|TRBJ1-1|TRBD1
TGCGCCAGCAGCAGGACAGGGGTGACTGAAGCTTTCTTT
CASSRTGVTEAFF
>-|TRBV6-5|TRBJ1-2|-
TGTGCCACCGGTGGGGGGGCTAACTATGGCTACACCTTC
CATGGGANYGYTF
>-|TRBV7-6|TRBJ2-7|-
TGTGCCAGCAGCTTAGCAGGGGGAGGGTTCCACGAGCAGTACTTC
CASSLAGGGFHEQYF
>-|TRBV5-4|TRBJ1-6|TRBD1
TGTGCCAGCAGCCCACCGACAGGGGACAATTCACCCCTCCACTTT
CASSPPTGDNSPLHF
>once|TRBV5-5|TRBJ1-2|-
TGTGCCAGCAGCAGCGAGACAGGATACTATGGCTACACCTTC
CASSSETGYYGYTF
>-|TRBV4-2|TRBJ2-1|TRBD2
TGTGCCAGCAGCCAAGTTCGGGCTAGCGGGCTTAACAATGAGCAGTTCTTC
CASSQVRASGLNNEQFF
>-|TRBV5-6|TRBJ2-5|-
TGTGCCAGCAGCGACCTGGGGGGGGCGTTAGAGGAGACCCAGTACTTC
CASSDLGGALEETQYF
>once|TRBV5-6|TRBJ1-2|-
TGTGCCAGCAGCTTGATCCCTTCCTATAACTATGGCTACACCTTC
CASSLIPSYNYGYTF
>-|TRBV11-3|TRBJ2-3|TRBD2
TGTGCCAGCAGCTCTAGCGGGGGGTATGAGGATACGCAGTATTTT
CASSSSGGYEDTQYF
>-|TRBV4-1|TRBJ1-6|-
TGCGCCAGCAGCCAGAAAGGGTCCCTACAGGGCTCCTATAATTCACCCCTCCACTTT
CASSQKGSLQGSYNSPLHF
>-|TRBV4-1|TRBJ2-7|-
TGCGCCAGCAGCCAAGAACAGGAATCCTACGAGCAGTACTTC
CASSQEQESYEQYF
>-|TRBV5-8|TRBJ2-2|-
TGTGCCAGCAGCTCGATCGGGGCGAACACCGGGGAGCTGTTTTTT
CASSSIGANTGELFF
>-|TRBV7-9|TRBJ1-5|TRBD1
TGTGCCAGCAGCCGTATTGACAGGGATCCCAATCAGCCCCAGCATTTT
CASSRIDRDPNQPQHF
>once|TRBV7-2|TRBJ2-7|TRBD1
TGTGCCAGCAGCTTAGCGACGGAGGACAGGGGGCGCTTCTACGAGCAGTACTTC
CASSLATEDRGRFYEQYF
>-|TRBV3-1/TRBV3-2|TRBJ1-2|-
TGTGCCAGCAGCCCTAAACAGAGAAACTATGGCTACACCTTC
CASSPKQRNYGYTF
>-|TRBV6-5|TRBJ2-1|-
TGTGCCAGCAGCCAAGCTTTGGCCTACAATGAGCAGTTCTTC
CASSQALAYNEQFF
>-|TRBV6-5|TRBJ1-3|-
TGTGCCACCACCCAGGGCTACTCTGGAAACACCATATATTTT
CATTQGYSGNTIYF
>-|TRBV19|TRBJ2-4|TRBD2
TGTGCCAGTAGTTCCCCGGGCGGGGGACGAGCCAAAAACATTCAGTACTTC
CASSSPGGGRAKNIQYF
>-|TRBV18|TRBJ2-7|TRBD2
TGTGCCAGCTCACCACTTAATAGAGGAGCGGGAAACTACGAGCAGTACTTC
CASSPLNRGAGNYEQYF
>few|TRBV7-3|TRBJ2-2|TRBD2
TGTGCCAGCAGCGCCCGGGGTAGCGGGAGCTTCCCCGGGGAGCTGTTTTTT
CASSARGSGSFPGELFF
>few|TRBV6-5|TRBJ1-1|TRBD1
TGTGCCAGCAATAACGGAGGGGGCCCGTTGACTGAAGCTTTCTTT
CASNNGGGPLTEAFF
>-|TRBV7-8|TRBJ2-1|TRBD1
TGTGCCAGCAGCCTTGGACAGGTCGGGAATGAGCAGTTCTTC
CASSLGQVGNEQFF
>many|TRBV5-6|TRBJ2-2|-
TGTGCCAGCAGCTTGGGGGGCCACACCGGGGAGCTGTTTTTT
CASSLGGHTGELFF
>-|TRBV6-1|TRBJ1-2|-
TGTGCCAGCAGTGAAACTAGGGCAGTAAACTATGGCTACACCTTC
CASSETRAVNYGYTF
>-|TRBV7-2|TRBJ2-5|-
TGTGCCAGCAGCTCGTTTGTGACCCAGTACTTC
CASSSFVTQYF
>few|TRBV7-2|TRBJ1-2|-
TGTGCCAGCACCGCGGGGGGCTCTAGCGGCTACACCTTC
CASTAGGSSGYTF
>-|TRBV19|TRBJ1-6|-
TGTGCCAGTAGTGGGCTCGGGGGACGAAATTCACCCCTCCACTTT
CASSGLGGRNSPLHF
>-|TRBV4-1|TRBJ2-2|-
TGCGCCAGCAGCCAGCGGGGTGTAGGAACCGGGGAGCTGTTTTTT
CASSQRGVGTGELFF
>-|TRBV19|TRBJ2-1|TRBD1
TGTGCCAGTAGAGAGGGGGCCGAATCCTACAATGAGCAGTTCTTC
CASREGAESYNEQFF
>once|TRBV9|TRBJ2-2|-
TGTGCCAGTAACGCGGGGCTGAGACGGGAGCTGTTTTTT
CASNAGLRRELFF
>-|TRBV28|TRBJ2-6|-
TGTGCCAGCAGCCAGGGGGGGGCCAACGTCCTGACTTTC
CASSQGGANVLTF
>-|TRBV15|TRBJ2-5|TRBD2
TGTGCCACCAGCAGACTGACCGGGACTAGCGGGCAGCGAGAGACCCAGTACTTC
CATSRLTGTSGQRETQYF